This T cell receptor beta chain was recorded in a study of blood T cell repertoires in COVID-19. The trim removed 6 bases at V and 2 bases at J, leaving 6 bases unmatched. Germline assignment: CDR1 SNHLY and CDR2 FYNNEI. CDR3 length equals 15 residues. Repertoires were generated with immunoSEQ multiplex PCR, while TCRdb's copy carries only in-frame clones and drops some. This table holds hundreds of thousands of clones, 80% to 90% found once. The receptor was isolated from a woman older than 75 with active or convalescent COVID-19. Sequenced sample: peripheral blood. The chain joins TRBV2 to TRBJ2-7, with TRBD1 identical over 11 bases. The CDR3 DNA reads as TGTGCCAGCAGAAGCGGGACAGGGGGTGCCTACGAGCAGTACTTC. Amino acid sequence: CASRSGTGGAYEQYF.